This is a list of T cell receptor beta chains from one sample in a study of neurological immune-mediated disorders. TCRdb processed the 5' RACE reads anew with MiXCR; each CDR3 protein has one entry. The data show tens of thousands of distinct CDR3 sequences, roughly 5.6% seen once. The sequencing sample was made of PBMCs. The origin of the receptors is a human donor with multiple sclerosis. The donor label of this sample is uncertain. Both conserved end residues are part of each CDR3. A D gene is named only where the DNA matches it firmly. Clone size, where shown, is once, few, many, or a class for clones that have expanded.

D gene | J gene | clone size | V gene | CDR3 protein | CDR3 DNA
- | TRBJ2-3 | many | TRBV6-5 | CASSYDSGRDTQYF | TGTGCCAGCAGTTACGACTCAGGGCGGGATACGCAGTATTTT
- | TRBJ1-6 | many | TRBV11-2 | CASSLVGGSNSPLHF | TGTGCCAGCAGCTTAGTAGGGGGGAGCAATTCACCCCTCCACTTT
- | TRBJ1-1 | many | TRBV5-1 | CASSLDGIPNTEAFF | TGCGCCAGCAGCTTGGATGGGATTCCGAACACTGAAGCTTTCTTT
- | TRBJ2-2 | many | TRBV5-1 | CASNRVVGLSNTGELFF | TGCGCCAGCAATAGGGTAGTAGGACTCTCGAACACCGGGGAGCTGTTTTTT
TRBD1 | TRBJ2-7 | many | TRBV6-5 | CASRPGTGSDYEQYF | TGTGCCAGCAGACCCGGGACAGGCTCGGACTACGAGCAGTACTTC
- | TRBJ1-1 | - | TRBV19 | CASSRAGANTEAFF | TGTGCCAGTAGTAGGGCAGGGGCGAACACTGAAGCTTTCTTT
- | TRBJ2-3 | many | TRBV29-1 | CSATGRAGTDTQYF | TGCAGCGCCACAGGGCGAGCGGGCACAGATACGCAGTATTTT
TRBD1 | TRBJ1-1 | many | TRBV5-1 | CASSLFGQGGATEAFF | TGCGCCAGCAGCTTGTTTGGTCAGGGGGGGGCCACTGAAGCTTTCTTT
- | TRBJ1-2 | many | TRBV4-2 | CASSQDGRGPTNGYTF | TGTGCCAGCAGCCAAGATGGTAGGGGTCCGACTAATGGCTACACCTTC
- | TRBJ1-4 | many | TRBV20-1 | CSTTGSNEKLFF | TGCAGCACTACAGGGAGCAATGAAAAACTGTTTTTT
- | TRBJ2-3 | many | TRBV5-6 | CASMGGRGSDTQYF | TGTGCCAGCATGGGGGGCAGGGGATCAGATACGCAGTATTTT
- | TRBJ2-2 | few | TRBV6-1 | CASGRGDTGELFF | TGTGCCAGCGGCAGGGGTGACACCGGGGAGCTGTTTTTT
- | TRBJ2-3 | many | TRBV3-1 | CASSHGRGNTDTQYF | TGTGCCAGCAGCCATGGGAGGGGGAACACAGATACGCAGTATTTT
TRBD1 | TRBJ2-3 | - | TRBV11-2 | CASSLRQGARTDTQYF | TGTGCCAGCAGCTTAAGACAGGGGGCGAGGACAGATACGCAGTATTTT
- | TRBJ1-6 | many | TRBV4-2 | CASSQEPGLPLHF | TGTGCCAGCAGCCAAGAACCAGGCCTACCCCTCCACTTT
- | TRBJ2-6 | many | TRBV4-2 | CASSQALGNGANVLTF | TGTGCCAGCAGCCAAGCTTTAGGGAACGGGGCCAACGTCCTGACTTTC
- | TRBJ1-2 | many | TRBV29-1 | CSVENELGGYTF | TGCAGCGTTGAGAATGAACTGGGGGGCTACACCTTC
- | TRBJ1-3 | many | TRBV29-1 | CSARRGSGNTIYF | TGCAGCGCCCGCCGCGGCTCTGGAAACACCATATATTTT
TRBD1 | TRBJ1-5 | many | TRBV2 | CASSPGQVSNQPQHF | TGTGCCAGCAGCCCAGGACAGGTCAGCAATCAGCCCCAGCATTTT
- | TRBJ2-5 | many | TRBV20-1 | CSARDRGTAGAQYF | TGCAGTGCTAGAGACAGGGGTACAGCCGGGGCCCAGTACTTC
TRBD2 | TRBJ2-3 | many | TRBV12-3/TRBV12-4 | CASSSLAGVTDTQYF | TGTGCCAGCAGTTCTTTAGCGGGGGTCACAGATACGCAGTATTTT
TRBD2 | TRBJ2-1 | many | TRBV7-6 | CASSLVAGGHDEQFF | TGTGCCAGCAGCTTAGTAGCGGGGGGGCACGATGAGCAGTTCTTC
- | TRBJ1-1 | many | TRBV29-1 | CSARVMNTEAFF | TGCAGCGCCAGGGTTATGAACACTGAAGCTTTCTTT
- | TRBJ1-1 | many | TRBV12-3/TRBV12-4 | CASSLGSGMNTEAFF | TGTGCCAGCAGTTTGGGGAGTGGAATGAACACTGAAGCTTTCTTT
TRBD1 | TRBJ2-7 | many | TRBV7-2 | CASSLVQGAVVGEQYF | TGTGCCAGCAGCTTAGTTCAGGGGGCCGTGGTCGGCGAGCAGTACTTC
- | TRBJ2-7 | many | TRBV21-1 | CASSRTAISYEQYF | TGTGCCAGCAGCAGGACAGCTATCTCCTACGAGCAGTACTTC
- | TRBJ2-3 | many | TRBV7-9 | CASSPDRSTDTQYF | TGTGCCAGCAGCCCGGACCGAAGCACAGATACGCAGTATTTT
TRBD1 | TRBJ2-1 | many | TRBV9 | CASSVAAQGAGNEQFF | TGTGCCAGCAGCGTAGCTGCCCAGGGGGCAGGGAATGAGCAGTTCTTC
- | TRBJ1-1 | many | TRBV5-6 | CASSFGDKYTEAFF | TGTGCCAGCAGCTTTGGTGACAAGTACACTGAAGCTTTCTTT
TRBD1 | TRBJ1-5 | many | TRBV5-1 | CASRAGTGDQPQHF | TGCGCCAGCAGAGCCGGGACAGGGGATCAGCCCCAGCATTTT
- | TRBJ1-2 | many | TRBV3-1 | CASSQGAGYGYTF | TGTGCCAGCAGCCAAGGGGCTGGATATGGCTACACCTTC
- | TRBJ1-2 | - | TRBV19 | CATAEDRIYGYTF | TGTGCCACCGCCGAGGACCGAATCTATGGCTACACCTTC
TRBD1 | TRBJ2-7 | many | TRBV2 | CASSQDRASGEQYF | TGTGCCAGCAGTCAGGACAGGGCCAGCGGCGAGCAGTACTTC
- | TRBJ2-7 | many | TRBV27 | CASRAGMGEQYF | TGTGCCAGCAGAGCAGGGATGGGCGAGCAGTACTTC
- | TRBJ2-7 | many | TRBV13 | CASSLGQGHEQYF | TGTGCCAGCAGCTTAGGGCAGGGTCACGAGCAGTACTTC
TRBD1 | TRBJ1-2 | many | TRBV10-3 | CAITDVVSQGAANYGYTF | TGTGCCATCACGGATGTCGTTTCGCAGGGGGCAGCTAACTATGGCTACACCTTC
- | TRBJ1-1 | - | TRBV27 | CASTLRGVGFGKTEAFF | TGTGCCAGCACCCTTAGGGGGGTAGGGTTCGGAAAAACTGAAGCTTTCTTT
- | TRBJ2-5 | many | TRBV20-1 | CSASPALPGETQYF | TGCAGTGCTAGCCCTGCCCTACCGGGAGAGACCCAGTACTTC
- | TRBJ1-2 | many | TRBV5-1 | CASSFRGQNYGYTF | TGCGCCAGCAGCTTTAGGGGACAAAACTATGGCTACACCTTC
- | TRBJ2-5 | many | TRBV20-1 | CSATKGQETQYF | TGCAGTGCTACAAAGGGCCAAGAGACCCAGTACTTC
TRBD2 | TRBJ2-3 | few | TRBV20-1 | CSATGAFLAGGTDTQYF | TGCAGTGCTACCGGAGCCTTTCTAGCGGGGGGGACAGATACGCAGTATTTT
TRBD1 | TRBJ2-3 | many | TRBV5-1 | CASSKGQGADTQYF | TGCGCCAGCAGCAAAGGACAGGGGGCAGATACGCAGTATTTT
TRBD1 | TRBJ2-7 | many | TRBV7-9 | CASSHTPGTGPYEQYF | TGTGCCAGCAGCCACACCCCCGGGACAGGCCCCTACGAGCAGTACTTC
- | TRBJ1-2 | many | TRBV5-1 | CASSAQDSYGYTF | TGCGCCAGCAGCGCACAGGACTCCTATGGCTACACCTTC
TRBD1 | TRBJ2-5 | few | TRBV15 | CATSRDRASQTQYF | TGTGCCACCAGCCGGGACAGGGCAAGCCAGACCCAGTACTTC
- | TRBJ2-7 | many | TRBV18 | CASSPLDSAYEQYF | TGTGCCAGCTCACCCCTGGACTCCGCCTACGAGCAGTACTTC
TRBD2 | TRBJ2-3 | many | TRBV5-6 | CASSAVTSGGGRVTQYF | TGTGCCAGCAGCGCCGTGACTAGCGGGGGGGGAAGGGTTACGCAGTATTTT
- | TRBJ1-4 | many | TRBV12-3/TRBV12-4 | CASSPGGKLFF | TGTGCCAGCAGCCCCGGCGGAAAACTGTTTTTT
- | TRBJ1-1 | many | TRBV6-6 | CASRAGGSTEAFF | TGTGCCAGCAGAGCCGGGGGTAGCACTGAAGCTTTCTTT
- | TRBJ1-2 | many | TRBV5-1 | CASSPSSGPTRGYTF | TGCGCCAGCAGCCCCTCCTCTGGGCCTACGAGAGGCTACACCTTC
- | TRBJ2-5 | many | TRBV21-1 | CASSLRGTGGLQETQYF | TGTGCCAGCAGCCTGAGGGGGACAGGGGGGCTACAAGAGACCCAGTACTTC
- | TRBJ1-4 | many | TRBV7-8 | CASSPRDTARGEKLFF | TGTGCCAGCAGCCCCAGGGACACCGCTCGTGGTGAAAAACTGTTTTTT
- | TRBJ2-7 | many | TRBV20-1 | CSARDGTSGSYEQYF | TGCAGTGCTAGAGATGGAACATCGGGATCCTACGAGCAGTACTTC
TRBD2 | TRBJ2-1 | many | TRBV3-1 | CASSLALSGNYNEQFF | TGTGCCAGCAGCCTGGCTTTAAGCGGGAACTACAATGAGCAGTTCTTC
- | TRBJ1-5 | many | TRBV20-1 | CSARDLLGFDSQPQHF | TGCAGTGCTAGAGATTTGCTAGGGTTTGATAGTCAGCCCCAGCATTTT